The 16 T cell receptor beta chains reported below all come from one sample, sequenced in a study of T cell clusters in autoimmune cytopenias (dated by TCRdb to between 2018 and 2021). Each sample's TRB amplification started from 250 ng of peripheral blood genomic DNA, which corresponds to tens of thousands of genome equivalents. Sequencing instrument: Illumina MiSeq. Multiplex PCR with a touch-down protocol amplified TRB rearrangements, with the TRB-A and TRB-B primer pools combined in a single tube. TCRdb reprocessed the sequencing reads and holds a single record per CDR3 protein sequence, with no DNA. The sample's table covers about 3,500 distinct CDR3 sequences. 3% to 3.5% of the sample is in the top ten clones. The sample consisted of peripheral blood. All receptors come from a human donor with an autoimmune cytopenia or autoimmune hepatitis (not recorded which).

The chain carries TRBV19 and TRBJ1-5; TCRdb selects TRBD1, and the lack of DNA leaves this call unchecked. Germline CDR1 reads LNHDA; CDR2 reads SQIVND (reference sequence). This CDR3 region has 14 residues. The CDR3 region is CASSLRGINQPQHF.

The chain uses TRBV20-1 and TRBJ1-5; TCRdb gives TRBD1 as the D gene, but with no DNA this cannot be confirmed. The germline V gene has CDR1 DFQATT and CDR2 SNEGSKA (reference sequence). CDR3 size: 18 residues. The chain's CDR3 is CSARDFPRAGGRNQPQHF.

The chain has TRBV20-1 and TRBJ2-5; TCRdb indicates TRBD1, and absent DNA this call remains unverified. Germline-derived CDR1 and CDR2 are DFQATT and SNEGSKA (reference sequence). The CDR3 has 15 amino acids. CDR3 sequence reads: CSARDTGGYSYEQYF.

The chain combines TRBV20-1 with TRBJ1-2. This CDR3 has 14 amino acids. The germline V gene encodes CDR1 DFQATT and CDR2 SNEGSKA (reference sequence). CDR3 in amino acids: CSARRRERWGGYTF.

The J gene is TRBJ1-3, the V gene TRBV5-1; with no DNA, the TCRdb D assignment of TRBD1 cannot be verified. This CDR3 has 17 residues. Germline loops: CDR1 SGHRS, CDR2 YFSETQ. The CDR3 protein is CASSLAPGRGSGNTIYF.

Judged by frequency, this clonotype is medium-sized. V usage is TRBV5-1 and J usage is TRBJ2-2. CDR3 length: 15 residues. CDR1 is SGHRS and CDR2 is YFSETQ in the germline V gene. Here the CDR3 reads CASSLVLANTGELFF.

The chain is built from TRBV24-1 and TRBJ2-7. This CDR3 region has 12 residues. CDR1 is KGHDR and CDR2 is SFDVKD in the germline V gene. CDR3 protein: CATSDGYNEQYF.

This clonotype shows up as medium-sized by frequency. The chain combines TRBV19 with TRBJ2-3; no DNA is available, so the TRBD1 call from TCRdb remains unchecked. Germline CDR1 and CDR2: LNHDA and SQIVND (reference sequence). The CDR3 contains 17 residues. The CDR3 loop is CASSPGGRGLRSDTQYF.

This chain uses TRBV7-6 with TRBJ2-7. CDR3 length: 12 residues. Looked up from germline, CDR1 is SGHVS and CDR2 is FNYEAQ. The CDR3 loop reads CASSPSSYEQYF.

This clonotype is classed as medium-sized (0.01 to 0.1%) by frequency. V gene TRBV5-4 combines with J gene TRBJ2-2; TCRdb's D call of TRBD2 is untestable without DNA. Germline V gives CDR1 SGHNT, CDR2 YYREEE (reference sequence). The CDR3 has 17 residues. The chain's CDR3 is CASSSWTSGRVTGELFF.

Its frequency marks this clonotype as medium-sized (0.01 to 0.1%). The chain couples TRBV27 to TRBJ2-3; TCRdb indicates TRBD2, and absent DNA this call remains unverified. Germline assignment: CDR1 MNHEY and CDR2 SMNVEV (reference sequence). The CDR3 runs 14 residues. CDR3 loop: CASSDISGGDTQYF.

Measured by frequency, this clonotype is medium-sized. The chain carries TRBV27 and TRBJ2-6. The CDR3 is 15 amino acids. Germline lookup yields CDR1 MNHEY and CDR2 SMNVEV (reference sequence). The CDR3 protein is CATGGWGSGANVLTF.

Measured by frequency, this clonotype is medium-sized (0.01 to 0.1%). The chain's CDR3 is CATSDPGQGQETQYF. The chain recombines TRBV24-1 with TRBJ2-5; TCRdb indicates TRBD1, and absent DNA this call remains unverified. This CDR3 has 15 residues. The germline V gene encodes CDR1 KGHDR and CDR2 SFDVKD.

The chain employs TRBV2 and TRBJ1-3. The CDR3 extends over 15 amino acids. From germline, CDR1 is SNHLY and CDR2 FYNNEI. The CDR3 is CASSSQASPGNTIYF.

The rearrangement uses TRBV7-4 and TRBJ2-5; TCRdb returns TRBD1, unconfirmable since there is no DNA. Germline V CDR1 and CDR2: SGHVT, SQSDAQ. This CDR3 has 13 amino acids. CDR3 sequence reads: CASSAGEAGTQYF.

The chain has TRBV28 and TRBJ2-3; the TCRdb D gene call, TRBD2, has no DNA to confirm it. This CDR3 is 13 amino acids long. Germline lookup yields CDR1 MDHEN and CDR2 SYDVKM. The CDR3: CASRRTGTMREYF.